The clone carrying this T cell receptor beta chain was picked up a small number of times. Its target is unknown. TCRdb re-analysed the reads in MiXCR, keeping a single row per CDR3 protein. The table includes roughly 990,000 distinct CDR3 sequences, roughly 31% detected once. This sample was taken from a study of T cell repertoires in cytomegalovirus infection. Background on the study: Recently identified HLA-C-restricted CMV epitopes were used, and well-studied HLA-B-restricted CMV epitopes were used as well. Through public TCR beta signatures, both CMV infection and matching HLA type were indicated. Study-wide points: HLA-C-restricted CMV clonotypes gave the most frequent clonotype in two of eight donors. Using cumulative public TCR beta family frequency, the authors identified those who carried CMV together with the relevant HLA.

The length of the CDR3 is 14 residues. Trimming at V came to 0 bases and at J to 6 bases, leaving 1 base not matched to a gene. Germline V lookup: CDR1 MGHDK, CDR2 SYGVNS. The TCR comes from a human donor in good health (CMV status not recorded). Some clones in this sample may be carry-over from other donors' samples. The J gene is TRBJ2-1, the V gene TRBV25-1, with TRBD2 matching over 8 bases. Here the sequenced sample was cultured CD8+ T cells from PBMCs, taken from culture after CMV antigen stimulation. The CDR3 protein is CASSEYGGANEQFF. DNA of the CDR3: TGTGCCAGCAGTGAATACGGGGGGGCCAATGAGCAGTTCTTC.